The 22 T cell receptor beta chains below were found in one sample sequenced in a study of radiotherapy plus CTLA-4 blockade in lung cancer. Sequencing used immunoSEQ multiplex PCR; TCRdb keeps in-frame clones, though not all of them. Of approximately 46,000 clones in the sample, about 85% were seen once. The material was peripheral blood, obtained from a patient treated with radiotherapy plus ipilimumab. These receptors all come from a human donor with non-small cell lung cancer whose response to radiotherapy plus ipilimumab could not be evaluated.

The chain links TRBV28 to TRBJ1-2; 8 bases line up with TRBD1. Germline trimming cut 10 bases from V and 4 bases from J; bases unmatched to any gene: 8. Germline V gene data show CDR1 as MDHEN and CDR2 as SYDVKM. The CDR3 covers 13 residues. The CDR3 sequence: CAILDRGVYGYTF. The CDR3 DNA sequence: TGTGCCATCTTAGACAGGGGAGTCTATGGCTACACCTTC.

This clone was counted once. This sequence joins TRBV7-8 and TRBJ1-2, with D hard to call. Germline CDR1 SGHVS, CDR2 FQNEAQ. V lost 4 bases and J lost 4, with 13 bases in between. This CDR3 contains 14 residues. In DNA form, the CDR3 reads TGTGCCAGCAGCTGGAGCGGGGTCCCCTATGGCTACACCTTC. This codes for CASSWSGVPYGYTF. The full variable domain, its missing parts supplied by reference TRBV7-8 and TRBJ1-2, is GAGVSQSPRYKVAKRGQDVALRCDPISGHVSLFWYQQALGQGPEFLTYFQNEAQLDKSGLPSDRFFAERPEGSVSTLKIQRTQQEDSAVYLCASSWSGVPYGYTFGSGTRLTVV.

This chain joins TRBV18 and TRBJ1-1, with D possibly being TRBD1 (6 bases). Per the germline V gene, CDR1 is KGHSH and CDR2 is LQKENI. V gave up 6 bases and J gave up 2 bases, with 16 bases separating them. The CDR3 is 15 amino acids. The CDR3 DNA reads as TGTGCCAGCTCTGCGGCCCAACAGGGAAACACTGAAGCTTTCTTT. It encodes CASSAAQQGNTEAFF.

CDR3 bases: TGCAGCGTCGAGAGAGGCGGAGATACGCAGTATTTT. Translated: CSVERGGDTQYF. This rearrangement joins TRBV29-1 to TRBJ2-3; D is ambiguous. Trimming shortened V by 6 bases and J by 5 bases, and 12 bases separated the two germline ends. From germline, CDR1 is SQVTM and CDR2 ANQGSEA. This CDR3 region has 12 residues.

This sequence joins TRBV18 and TRBJ2-7, with D possibly being TRBD2 (6 bases). Trimming left V 3 bases short and J 1 base short, with 13 bases between. CDR3 size: 15 residues. The germline CDR1 and CDR2 sequences are KGHSH and LQKENI. The CDR3 region is CASSPGGDLSYEQYF. In DNA form, the CDR3 reads TGTGCCAGCTCACCCGGCGGGGATCTTTCCTACGAGCAGTACTTC.

In its sample, this clone was seen once. V usage is TRBV28 and J usage is TRBJ2-1; TRBD2 is a possible D gene (6 bases). CDR1 MDHEN and CDR2 SYDVKM come from the germline V gene. CDR3 length equals 15 residues. Trimming cost V 2 bases and J 5 bases, with 13 bases left between them. CDR3 in amino acids: CASSLDLARDNEQFF. The CDR3 nucleotides are TGTGCCAGCAGTTTAGACCTAGCGAGAGACAATGAGCAGTTCTTC.

The CDR3 nucleotides are TGCAGTCCGGCGGACAGCTATGGCTACACCTTC. The encoded protein is CSPADSYGYTF. V and J are TRBV20-1 and TRBJ1-2; D is perhaps TRBD1 (6 bases). There are 11 residues in the CDR3. V dropped 8 bases and J dropped 4 bases, with 11 bases sitting between them. In germline, CDR1 is DFQATT, CDR2 SNEGSKA (reference sequence).

The rearrangement links TRBV28 to TRBJ1-5; 7 bases align to TRBD1. The CDR3 has 13 residues. Germline lookup yields CDR1 MDHEN and CDR2 SYDVKM. Trimming took 6 bases from V and 4 from J; bases not matched to a gene: 3. The CDR3 DNA sequence: TGTGCCAGCAGCCCGACAGGGAATCAGCCCCAGCATTTT. It codes for CASSPTGNQPQHF.

The rearrangement links TRBV28 to TRBJ1-2; 7 positions match TRBD1. Germline-derived CDR1 and CDR2 are MDHEN and SYDVKM. Trimming at V came to 4 bases and at J to 1 base, leaving 9 bases not matched to a gene. The CDR3 consists of 16 residues. In DNA, the CDR3 is TGTGCCAGCAGTTCGACCGGGACAGAACTTAACTATGGCTACACCTTC. Its translation is CASSSTGTELNYGYTF.

For the CDR3, the DNA is TGTGCCAGCAGTGCTTACAGGGGGGATAGCAATCAGCCCCAGCATTTT. Protein sequence: CASSAYRGDSNQPQHF. The chain combines TRBV6-1 with TRBJ1-5; 8 bases are a match to TRBD1. Germline values: CDR1 MNHNS, CDR2 SASEGT. CDR3 size: 16 residues. V shed 4 bases and J 0 bases; nucleotides not matched to a gene: 5.

The V gene is TRBV15, the J gene TRBJ2-3; perhaps TRBD2 as D (8 bases). The CDR3 consists of 21 residues. Trimming took off 0 bases at V and 2 bases at J, with 27 bases between the two ends. Per germline, CDR1 LNHNV and CDR2 YYDKDF (reference sequence). The DNA for the CDR3 is TGTGCCACCAGCAGAGATATAGGTAGCGGGACAGAGTCCGAATACACAGATACGCAGTATTTT. Its translation: CATSRDIGSGTESEYTDTQYF.

This rearrangement joins TRBV27 to TRBJ1-1; D possibly corresponds to TRBD1 (5 bases). The CDR3 is made up of 16 amino acids. Trimming took off 3 bases at V and 5 bases at J, with 19 bases between the two ends. Germline V CDR1 and CDR2: MNHEY, SMNVEV (reference sequence). The CDR3 protein is CASSFTSRAGYTEAFF. The DNA for the CDR3 is TGTGCCAGCAGTTTCACTTCCCGGGCAGGGTATACTGAAGCTTTCTTT.

The chain combines TRBV2 with TRBJ2-7, with 8 bases lining up with TRBD1. The CDR3 loop spans 17 amino acids. The germline gives CDR1 SNHLY, CDR2 FYNNEI. The V gene end was trimmed by 7 bases and the J gene end by 2 bases; junction bases not matched to a gene: 16. CDR3: CASTGPPGGRGPYEQYF. In nucleotides, the CDR3 is TGTGCCAGCACGGGGCCCCCGGGTGGCAGGGGGCCCTACGAGCAGTACTTC.

V is TRBV29-1 and J is TRBJ2-7; 9 nucleotides line up with TRBD1. The CDR3 is made up of 15 amino acids. Germline CDR1 reads SQVTM; CDR2 reads ANQGSEA. The J segment lost 4 bases and the V segment lost 6 bases, leaving 13 bases of the junction unmatched. The CDR3 DNA reads TGCAGCGTATCTAAGCTACGGGACAGGGTGTACGAGCAGTACTTC. The encoded protein is CSVSKLRDRVYEQYF.

The CDR3 protein is CASTSGLNNEQFF. The CDR3 coding sequence is TGTGCCAGCACTAGCGGTCTAAACAATGAGCAGTTCTTC. This chain uses TRBV9 with TRBJ2-1; 7 bases are a match to TRBD2. In germline, CDR1 is SGDLS, CDR2 YYNGEE. V trimming: 6 bases; J trimming: 5 bases; junction bases outside the gene matches: 5. This CDR3 region has 13 residues.

This clone has just a few counts. V usage is TRBV7-3 and J usage is TRBJ2-7, with D maybe TRBD2 (6 bases). The germline V and J ends were trimmed by 2 bases and 5 bases, with 10 bases remaining between them. The CDR3 contains 13 residues. Germline values: CDR1 SGHTA, CDR2 FQGTGA. As DNA, the CDR3 is TGTGCCAGCAGCTTATACGGGAGCAACGAGCAGTACTTC. This codes for CASSLYGSNEQYF.

The chain employs TRBV11-2 and TRBJ2-1; D is undetermined. Germline V gene lookup returns CDR1 SGHAT and CDR2 FQNNGV. This CDR3 is built from 13 residues. Trimming stripped 4 bases from V and 8 bases from J, with 12 bases between. This chain's CDR3 is CASSSEIEDEQFF. The CDR3 coding sequence is TGTGCCAGCAGCTCAGAGATAGAGGATGAGCAGTTCTTC.

V gene TRBV7-8 combines with J gene TRBJ1-2, with D possibly TRBD1 on 6 matching bases. The V and J ends lost 5 bases and 4 bases respectively, with 14 bases between them. Germline CDR1 SGHVS, CDR2 FQNEAQ. The CDR3 consists of 14 residues. DNA for the CDR3: TGTGCCAGCAGCGAGCGGGGGCCATTCTATGGCTACACCTTC. Translation gives CASSERGPFYGYTF.

The V and J genes are TRBV9 and TRBJ1-3; D is unresolved. Germline assignment: CDR1 SGDLS and CDR2 YYNGEE. V was trimmed by 0 bases and J by 3 bases, leaving 16 bases between them. The CDR3 spans 17 residues. The CDR3 sequence is CASSVDPLRVYGNTIYF. CDR3 DNA sequence: TGTGCCAGCAGCGTAGACCCTCTGAGGGTATATGGAAACACCATATATTTT.

This chain connects TRBV7-8 to TRBJ1-5; D possibly corresponds to TRBD1 (6 bases). V was pared by 4 bases and J by 4 bases, with 17 bases between. This CDR3 region has 16 residues. Per the germline V gene, CDR1 is SGHVS and CDR2 is FQNEAQ. CDR3 protein: CASSSDRGHLNQPQHF. CDR3 nucleotides: TGTGCCAGCAGCTCCGACCGGGGACATCTGAATCAGCCCCAGCATTTT. The variable domain in full, completed from reference TRBV7-8 and TRBJ1-5, reads GAGVSQSPRYKVAKRGQDVALRCDPISGHVSLFWYQQALGQGPEFLTYFQNEAQLDKSGLPSDRFFAERPEGSVSTLKIQRTQQEDSAVYLCASSSDRGHLNQPQHFGDGTRLSIL.

V and J are TRBV6-6 and TRBJ2-7; the match to TRBD1 covers 7 bases. V shed 2 bases, J shed 5 bases, and the junction held 12 bases outside the gene matches. Looked up from germline, CDR1 is MNHNY and CDR2 is SVGAGI (reference sequence). This CDR3 is built from 16 residues. The CDR3 reads CASSYTNPTGKDEQYF. The CDR3 DNA follows: TGTGCCAGCAGTTACACCAACCCGACAGGGAAGGACGAGCAGTACTTC.

The chain recombines TRBV19 with TRBJ1-1, with a tentative D call TRBD1 (6 bases). V lost 6 bases to trimming and J lost 2 bases, with 13 bases between them. This CDR3 has 14 residues. The germline CDR1 and CDR2 sequences are LNHDA and SQIVND (reference sequence). The CDR3 is CASSDRKINTEAFF. For the CDR3, the DNA is TGTGCCAGTAGCGACAGGAAAATTAACACTGAAGCTTTCTTT.